This T cell receptor (beta chain) was found in a study of blood T cell repertoires in COVID-19. Original data processing: Reference gene primer amplification gave nucleated cell count estimates. TCRdb's copy holds only in-frame clones and misses some; the assay was immunoSEQ multiplex PCR. The D gene and trimming were derived from the DNA, and the V and J assignments and clone size from that table. The sample lists over 600,000 clones; more than 80% were seen once. V lost 2 bases to trimming and J lost 0 bases, with 11 bases between them. CDR1 and CDR2 from the germline V gene are MGHRA and YSYEKL. CDR3 length: 15 amino acids.

Sequenced input: peripheral blood. This TCR derives from a woman aged 18 to 35 with acute or convalescent COVID-19. The chain carries TRBV4-1 and TRBJ2-7; D may be TRBD2 (6 bases). CDR3: CASSQPRGSSYEQYF. The CDR3, as DNA: TGCGCCAGCAGCCAACCCCGGGGGAGCTCCTACGAGCAGTACTTC.